These 30 T cell receptor beta chains were all obtained from the same sample, sequenced in a study of long-term antiretroviral therapy in people with HIV. Version v3.0 of the immunoSEQ assay was performed at survey level. Generated by immunoSEQ multiplex PCR, the TCRdb table keeps only in-frame clones and is missing some. The sample has fewer than 40,000 clones; about 80% are singletons. The material sequenced was unsorted PBMCs, taken 3.4 years after starting antiretroviral therapy. These receptor sequences come from a young man with HIV.

The V and J genes are TRBV2 and TRBJ1-5; weak D call: TRBD1 (5 bases). V was trimmed by 4 bases and J by 1 base, leaving 8 bases between them. The CDR3 has 14 amino acids. Germline V gene lookup returns CDR1 SNHLY and CDR2 FYNNEI. The chain's CDR3 is CASSGGDSNQPQHF. CDR3 sequence (DNA): TGTGCCAGCAGTGGAGGGGACAGCAATCAGCCCCAGCATTTT. The full variable domain, in which reference TRBV2 and TRBJ1-5 provide the parts outside the CDR3, is EPEVTQTPSHQVTQMGQEVILRCVPISNHLYFYWYRQILGQKVEFLVSFYNNEISEKSEIFDDQFSVERPDGSNFTLKIRSTKLEDSAMYFCASSGGDSNQPQHFGDGTRLSIL.

The V call is TRBV28, the J call TRBJ2-5; D gene unclear. The germline V and J ends were trimmed by 6 bases and 5 bases, with 10 bases remaining between them. CDR3 length: 12 amino acids. Germline-derived CDR1 and CDR2 are MDHEN and SYDVKM. Here the CDR3 reads CASREGQETQYF. The CDR3, as DNA: TGTGCCAGCAGGGAAGGGCAGGAGACCCAGTACTTC.

This rearrangement joins TRBV28 to TRBJ1-1, with D tentatively TRBD1 (5 bases). Trimming left V 5 bases short and J 6 bases short, with 19 bases between. There are 15 residues in the CDR3. The germline CDR1 and CDR2 sequences are MDHEN and SYDVKM. The CDR3 protein is CASSGTFGAVAEAFF. The CDR3, as DNA: TGTGCCAGCAGTGGTACCTTCGGGGCCGTGGCTGAAGCTTTCTTT.

The chain employs TRBV19 and TRBJ2-7; 8 nucleotides agree with TRBD1. CDR1 is LNHDA and CDR2 is SQIVND in the germline V gene (reference sequence). V shed 9 bases and J 4 bases; nucleotides not matched to a gene: 8. The CDR3 spans 13 residues. CDR3: CASRRTGPYEQYF. The DNA for the CDR3 is TGTGCCAGCCGCAGGACAGGGCCTTACGAGCAGTACTTC.

This chain uses TRBV5-4 with TRBJ2-5, with 9 positions matching TRBD1. The CDR3 length is 15 residues. Germline V lookup: CDR1 SGHNT, CDR2 YYREEE (reference sequence). The J segment lost 3 bases and the V segment lost 4 bases, leaving 7 bases of the junction unmatched. Written as DNA, the CDR3 is TGTGCCAGCAGCCGATTTACAGGGGGCGAAGAGACCCAGTACTTC. The encoded protein is CASSRFTGGEETQYF.

V usage is TRBV5-6 and J usage is TRBJ1-1; D gene uncertain. The CDR3 extends over 12 amino acids. Trimming removed 2 bases at V and 0 bases at J, with 2 bases between. Per the germline V gene, CDR1 is SGHDT and CDR2 is YYEEEE. CDR3 coding DNA: TGTGCCAGCAGCTTTATGAACACTGAAGCTTTCTTT. This codes for CASSFMNTEAFF.

This chain uses TRBV4-2 with TRBJ1-5; D remains unclear. The CDR3 runs to 13 residues. In germline, CDR1 is LGHNA, CDR2 YNFKEQ. Trimming left V 0 bases short and J 9 bases short, with 9 bases between. The CDR3 bases are TGTGCCAGCAGCCAAGATCCATCACGGCCCCAGCATTTT. The encoded protein is CASSQDPSRPQHF.

The gene calls are TRBV28 and TRBJ2-7; 8 nucleotides match TRBD2. Germline V gives CDR1 MDHEN, CDR2 SYDVKM. Trimming removed 6 bases from V and 3 bases from J; junction bases left unmatched: 10. The CDR3 spans 15 residues. The DNA for the CDR3 is TGTGCCAGCAGGAAACGGCGGGGGGAATACTACGAGCAGTACTTC. Translating gives CASRKRRGEYYEQYF.

The rearrangement uses TRBV18 and TRBJ2-3, with TRBD1 as a possible D gene (5 bases). Looked up from germline, CDR1 is KGHSH and CDR2 is LQKENI. The CDR3 is 16 amino acids. Between the trimmed V and J ends, which lost 3 bases and 6 bases, there was a span of 19 bases. The chain's CDR3 is CASSPDKAGFVDTQYF. CDR3 nucleotide sequence: TGTGCCAGCTCACCGGACAAAGCAGGGTTTGTCGATACGCAGTATTTT.

The rearrangement joins TRBV4-3 to TRBJ2-7; D remains ambiguous. The germline V and J ends were trimmed by 1 base and 0 bases, with 10 bases remaining between them. CDR1 LGHNA and CDR2 YSLEER come from the germline V gene. The CDR3 loop spans 15 amino acids. Here the CDR3 reads CASSQGYSSSYEQYF. The CDR3 DNA is TGCGCCAGCAGCCAAGGATACTCCAGCTCCTACGAGCAGTACTTC.

This clone is a singleton in its sample. This sequence joins TRBV9 and TRBJ1-2; 8 bases match TRBD1. This CDR3 region has 12 residues. Per the germline V gene, CDR1 is SGDLS and CDR2 is YYNGEE. V lost 2 bases to trimming and J lost 8 bases; unmatched junction nucleotides: 2. The CDR3 sequence is CASSVTGGGYTF. The CDR3 region has the DNA TGTGCCAGCAGCGTCACAGGGGGAGGCTACACCTTC.

The V call is TRBV7-8, the J call TRBJ2-7, with 7 bases identical to TRBD1. From germline, CDR1 is SGHVS and CDR2 FQNEAQ. V trimming: 5 bases; J trimming: 1 base; junction bases outside the gene matches: 11. The CDR3 has 16 residues. Written as DNA, the CDR3 is TGTGCCAGCAGCGAGGACAGGTCAACCGAGTCCTACGAGCAGTACTTC. Its protein product is CASSEDRSTESYEQYF.

As concerns this clone: The junction and the germline gene differ at one end; a read error may be behind it. This chain connects TRBV29-1 to TRBJ2-5; 8 bases agree with TRBD1. Germline V CDR1 and CDR2: SQVTM, ANQGSEA. CDR3 size: 14 residues. The CDR3 spells CSVLPQGAQGTQYF. The CDR3 DNA sequence: TGCAGCGTTCTCCCCCAGGGGGCGCAAGGGACCCAGTACTTC.

The chain has TRBV11-2 and TRBJ2-5; 13 bases map to TRBD2. Germline CDR1 is SGHAT and CDR2 is FQNNGV. The CDR3 runs to 16 residues. The V and J ends lost 0 bases and 7 bases, in that order; junction bases with no gene match: 5. The chain's CDR3 is CASSLEGTSGIATQYF. The CDR3 coding sequence is TGTGCCAGCAGCTTAGAAGGGACTAGCGGGATTGCGACCCAGTACTTC.

The chain links TRBV15 to TRBJ1-4; a weak D match, TRBD1 (6 bases). CDR3 length: 15 residues. Germline V gene sequence: CDR1 LNHNV, CDR2 YYDKDF (reference sequence). Trimming removed 7 bases at V and 0 bases at J, with 12 bases between. Here the CDR3 DNA reads TGTGCCACCACTGACAGGTTGGCAACTAATGAAAAACTGTTTTTT. Translated, it gives CATTDRLATNEKLFF.

The rearrangement uses TRBV27 and TRBJ2-3, with 8 bases matching TRBD1. Losses at the gene ends were 6 bases for V and 3 bases for J; bases not matched to a gene: 17. This CDR3 comprises 18 residues. Looked up from germline, CDR1 is MNHEY and CDR2 is SMNVEV (reference sequence). The CDR3 DNA sequence: TGTGCCAGCAGCCTCCCCCCCCGGGGCAGGGGGCGGACAGATACGCAGTATTTT. Residues: CASSLPPRGRGRTDTQYF.

The CDR3 region is CASSRGQGYEQYF. The CDR3, as DNA: TGTGCCAGCAGCCGTGGACAGGGGTACGAGCAGTACTTC. V gene TRBV7-7 combines with J gene TRBJ2-7, with 9 bases fitting TRBD1. The CDR3 is 13 residues long. V was clipped by 5 bases and J by 4 bases; unmatched bases: 3. Looked up from germline, CDR1 is SSHAT and CDR2 is FNYEAQ (reference sequence).

This clone appeared a few times. The chain has TRBV2 and TRBJ1-1, with 10 bases fitting TRBD1. Per germline, CDR1 SNHLY and CDR2 FYNNEI. CDR3 length equals 13 residues. V was pared by 4 bases and J by 10 bases, with 6 bases of the junction left unmatched. In nucleotides, the CDR3 is TGTGCCAGCAGTGTTCGACAGGGGGCTCTAGCTTTCTTT. Translating it yields CASSVRQGALAFF.

The J gene is TRBJ1-3, the V gene TRBV7-9; D call uncertain. CDR1 and CDR2 (germline): SEHNR, FQNEAQ (reference sequence). Trimming removed 3 bases from V and 1 base from J, with 10 bases in between. The CDR3 contains 15 residues. In DNA form, the CDR3 reads TGTGCCAGCAGCTTTGGGGAACTATCTGGAAACACCATATATTTT. Translated: CASSFGELSGNTIYF.

The rearrangement links TRBV5-4 to TRBJ2-2, with 10 bases that match TRBD1. The CDR3 is 15 amino acids. Trimming cost V 4 bases and J 4 bases; bases outside gene matches: 4. In germline, CDR1 is SGHNT, CDR2 YYREEE (reference sequence). CDR3 sequence: CASSGDRGGTGELFF. In nucleotides, the CDR3 is TGTGCCAGCAGCGGGGACAGGGGTGGCACCGGGGAGCTGTTTTTT.

This clone has just one count. The chain carries TRBV18 and TRBJ2-1; 9 nucleotides match TRBD2. Germline-derived CDR1 and CDR2 are KGHSH and LQKENI. This CDR3 has 16 residues. Trimming at V came to 0 bases and at J to 4 bases, leaving 4 bases not matched to a gene. CDR3 DNA: TGTGCCAGCTCACCACCGTTACTAGCGGGTTACAATGAGCAGTTCTTC. Translated, it gives CASSPPLLAGYNEQFF.

The chain's CDR3 is CASSYRGLGEQYF. In DNA, the CDR3 is TGTGCCAGCAGCTACAGGGGACTGGGCGAGCAGTACTTC. The chain has TRBV28 and TRBJ2-7, with D tentatively TRBD1 (7 bases). Germline lookup yields CDR1 MDHEN and CDR2 SYDVKM. The length of the CDR3 is 13 residues. Trimming removed 6 bases at V and 6 bases at J, with 15 bases between.

This clone was observed a handful of times. J is TRBJ2-2 and V is TRBV5-4; 8 nucleotides line up with TRBD1. Germline V gives CDR1 SGHNT, CDR2 YYREEE (reference sequence). This CDR3 is built from 16 residues. J lost 1 base, V lost 4 bases, and 6 bases had no gene match. CDR3 in DNA: TGTGCCAGCAGCCCCGGCGGGACAGGGAACACCGGGGAGCTGTTTTTT. It is translated as CASSPGGTGNTGELFF.

The rearrangement joins TRBV14 to TRBJ2-1; D not certain. Trimming removed 4 bases at V and 7 bases at J, with 11 bases between. The germline V gene has CDR1 SGHDN and CDR2 FVKESK. CDR3 size: 13 residues. The CDR3 sequence is CASSPLRGNEQFF. The CDR3 DNA follows: TGTGCCAGCAGCCCTCTTCGCGGAAATGAGCAGTTCTTC.

The chain has TRBV27 and TRBJ2-5, with D perhaps matching TRBD1 (6 bases). Per germline, CDR1 MNHEY and CDR2 SMNVEV (reference sequence). The length of the CDR3 is 14 residues. V was trimmed by 0 bases and J by 5 bases, leaving 10 bases between them. CDR3 in amino acids: CASSLSGAPETQYF. The DNA for the CDR3 is TGTGCCAGCAGTTTATCGGGGGCGCCGGAGACCCAGTACTTC.

The V call is TRBV29-1, the J call TRBJ2-7; possibly TRBD2 for D (6 bases). The CDR3 spans 15 residues. The germline CDR1 and CDR2 sequences are SQVTM and ANQGSEA. V was pared by 3 bases and J by 3 bases, with 18 bases between. CDR3 in amino acids: CSVEEDGGVFYEQYF. In nucleotides, the CDR3 is TGCAGCGTTGAGGAGGACGGGGGAGTATTCTACGAGCAGTACTTC.

This clone was counted a single time. V and J are TRBV18 and TRBJ2-1; 7 bases are shared with TRBD2. Germline CDR1 KGHSH, CDR2 LQKENI. V trimming: 2 bases; J trimming: 7 bases; junction bases outside the gene matches: 11. This CDR3 comprises 16 residues. This CDR3 reads CASSPGWASGGNEQFF. The CDR3 bases are TGTGCCAGCTCACCAGGTTGGGCTAGCGGCGGGAATGAGCAGTTCTTC.

This chain links TRBV19 with TRBJ2-2; possible D gene TRBD1, 6 bases. Deletions cut 9 bases from V and 0 bases from J, with 11 bases between. The CDR3 loop spans 14 amino acids. Germline CDR1 reads LNHDA; CDR2 reads SQIVND (reference sequence). Here the CDR3 DNA reads TGTGCCAGCCAGGGACACACGAACACCGGGGAGCTGTTTTTT. It codes for CASQGHTNTGELFF. Looking up the rest from reference TRBV19 and TRBJ2-2 gives the full variable domain: DGGITQSPKYLFRKEGQNVTLSCEQNLNHDAMYWYRQDPGQGLRLIYYSQIVNDFQKGDIAEGYSVSREKKESFPLTVTSAQKNPTAFYLCASQGHTNTGELFFGEGSRLTVL.

In this sample, this clone turned up once. DNA for the CDR3: TGCAGCGTCGGAGGAGTAGCGGGAAACATTCAGTACTTC. Protein product: CSVGGVAGNIQYF. The chain links TRBV29-1 to TRBJ2-4; 7 bases are a match to TRBD2. Germline V CDR1 and CDR2: SQVTM, ANQGSEA. The CDR3 runs 13 residues. J lost 6 bases, V lost 6 bases, and 8 bases had no gene match.

The chain has TRBV5-4 and TRBJ1-1; the D is unclear. The CDR3 spans 13 residues. The germline V gene encodes CDR1 SGHNT and CDR2 YYREEE (reference sequence). With 2 bases removed from V and 1 base from J, the gap between germline ends came to 6 bases. CDR3 loop: CASSLSRNTEAFF. The CDR3 nucleotides are TGTGCCAGCAGCTTATCCAGGAACACTGAAGCTTTCTTT.